The text below deals with one TCR beta chain. The data were obtained in a study of technical replicates of blood from a handful of donors. V was pared by 2 bases and J by 2 bases, with 6 bases of the junction left unmatched. The CDR3 sequence is 18 residues long. Germline CDR1 LGHNA, CDR2 YNFKEQ. The repertoire was sequenced with immunoSEQ multiplex PCR; TCRdb's copy has only in-frame clones and lacks some. The table includes around 80,000 clones, roughly nine tenths detected once. The sample consisted of T cells isolated from PBMCs. The chain has TRBV4-2 and TRBJ2-7, with 16 bases matching TRBD2. This clonotype was sampled from a human donor in good health. CDR3 bases: TGTGCCAGCAGCCAACGACCCGGGACTAGCGGGGGGGCCTACGAGCAGTACTTC. Amino acid sequence: CASSQRPGTSGGAYEQYF.